This entry lists 5 T cell receptor beta chains sequenced from one sample in a study of blood T cell repertoires in COVID-19. This table comes from immunoSEQ multiplex PCR, and its TCRdb copy is limited to in-frame clones, with some not included. The repertoire has some 220,000 clones, about 80% of them found once; the top ten carry approximately 1.3%. Sequencing input: PBMCs or T cells enriched from blood (not recorded which). The receptors come from a woman in her thirties or forties with acute COVID-19.

The gene calls are TRBV11-3 and TRBJ2-5; 10 nucleotides match TRBD1. The CDR3 is 17 residues long. The trim removed 1 base at V and 1 base at J, leaving 6 bases unmatched. Per the germline V gene, CDR1 is SGHNT and CDR2 is YENEEA. The CDR3 DNA follows: TGTGCCAGCAGCTTAGGAAGGGGACAGGGGTCCCAAGAGACCCAGTACTTC. As protein: CASSLGRGQGSQETQYF.

This rearrangement joins TRBV18 to TRBJ2-2; tentative D call: TRBD1 (5 bases). Per the germline V gene, CDR1 is KGHSH and CDR2 is LQKENI. Trimming shortened V by 3 bases and J by 1 base, and 9 bases separated the two germline ends. The CDR3 consists of 15 residues. For the CDR3, the DNA is TGTGCCAGCTCACCGTTACAGGTGAACACCGGGGAGCTGTTTTTT. Encoded protein: CASSPLQVNTGELFF.

The chain couples TRBV7-5 to TRBJ2-7; TRBD2 is the table's D call and was not checked against the DNA. TRBV7-5 is reported as a pseudogene. This CDR3 comprises 12 residues. Here the CDR3 reads CARSHCCDEQYF. As DNA, the CDR3 is TGTGCCAGAAGCCACTGTTGTGACGAGCAGTACTTC.

The rearrangement uses TRBV27 and TRBJ1-6; 7 bases map to TRBD1. The germline gives CDR1 MNHEY, CDR2 SMNVEV (reference sequence). CDR3 length: 16 amino acids. The trim removed 3 bases at V and 6 bases at J, leaving 8 bases unmatched. The CDR3 here is CASSFQGDRGNSPLHF. The CDR3 DNA reads as TGTGCCAGCAGTTTCCAGGGGGATAGGGGTAATTCACCCCTCCACTTT.

V usage is TRBV19 and J usage is TRBJ1-5, with a weak D call TRBD1 (6 bases). Trimming pared 3 bases from V and 3 bases from J, leaving 12 bases between. Germline CDR1 LNHDA, CDR2 SQIVND (reference sequence). The CDR3 has 15 residues. For the CDR3, the DNA is TGTGCCAGTAGTATCTTGGCAGGGGACAATCAGCCCCAGCATTTT. It specifies CASSILAGDNQPQHF.